Reported below is one T cell receptor beta chain. Its target is not known. The germline CDR1 and CDR2 sequences are SGHKS and YYEKEE (reference sequence). Trimming shortened V by 4 bases and J by 11 bases, and 13 bases separated the two germline ends. This CDR3 is 12 amino acids long. Template switching (which added a universal primer site) was used, and cDNA carried unique molecular identifiers. TCRdb fed the 5' RACE reads into MiXCR, producing one record per CDR3 protein. The sample contains around 1.7 million distinct CDR3 sequences, around a third of which appear only once. The data were taken from a study of identical twins. Points from the study as a whole: It was possible that invariant MAIT and iNKT cells partly confounded the zero-insertion analyses. Abundant beta clonotypes from cord blood bore fewer insertions; memory repertoires lacked this pattern.

The sequence was collected from a newborn girl in good health. This sequence joins TRBV5-5 and TRBJ2-1; no definite D call. Sequenced input: cord blood. CDR3 residues: CASSPDWTKQFF. CDR3 in DNA: TGTGCCAGCAGCCCCGATTGGACGAAGCAGTTCTTC.